The 10 T cell receptor beta chains given below trace back to one sample, sequenced in a study of T cell changes during pregnancy in multiple sclerosis. Sequencing used immunoSEQ multiplex PCR; TCRdb keeps in-frame clones, though not all of them. The table has approximately 41,000 clones, about 90% seen once. Sequencing was performed on CD4+ T cells from peripheral blood mononuclear cells, taken in the second trimester of pregnancy. These receptors were obtained from a female donor in good health, enrolled as a control in a pregnancy study.

This clone was seen a handful of times. V and J are TRBV18 and TRBJ1-4; D gene unclear. The CDR3 totals 18 residues. V shed 0 bases and J shed 3 bases, with 17 bases lying between them. Germline V gene sequence: CDR1 KGHSH, CDR2 LQKENI. CDR3 amino acids: CASSPPDGVRQANEKLFF. DNA for the CDR3: TGTGCCAGCTCACCACCGGACGGGGTGAGACAAGCTAATGAAAAACTGTTTTTT.

The chain uses TRBV7-3 and TRBJ1-1; D is undetermined. The CDR3 runs 15 residues. Germline assignment: CDR1 SGHTA and CDR2 FQGTGA. Trimming left V 1 base short and J 1 base short, with 10 bases between. CDR3 bases: TGTGCCAGCAGCTTAAGCCGGGGTACGAACACTGAAGCTTTCTTT. This encodes CASSLSRGTNTEAFF. The full variable domain, completed using reference TRBV7-3 and TRBJ1-1, is GAGVSQTPSNKVTEKGKYVELRCDPISGHTALYWYRQSLGQGPEFLIYFQGTGAADDSGLPNDRFFAVRPEGSVSTLKIQRTERGDSAVYLCASSLSRGTNTEAFFGQGTRLTVV.

This clone was observed a few times. V gene TRBV19 combines with J gene TRBJ1-6, with 9 bases identical to TRBD1. V dropped 3 bases and J dropped 8; count of bases not matched to a gene: 8. Germline-derived CDR1 and CDR2 are LNHDA and SQIVND (reference sequence). This CDR3 comprises 16 residues. CDR3 sequence (DNA): TGTGCCAGTAGTATTCTGACAGGGGGAAGGGATTCACCCCTCCACTTT. Amino acids: CASSILTGGRDSPLHF.

The chain recombines TRBV9 with TRBJ2-2, with D possibly TRBD2 on 6 matching bases. The CDR3 is 15 amino acids. Germline CDR1 reads SGDLS; CDR2 reads YYNGEE. Trimming took 0 bases from V and 4 from J, leaving 10 bases between them. Written as DNA, the CDR3 is TGTGCCAGCAGCGTAGGGCGGGGAAGCACCGGGGAGCTGTTTTTT. Its translation is CASSVGRGSTGELFF.

V and J are TRBV5-8 and TRBJ2-3, with 9 positions matching TRBD1. The junction had 9 bases not matched to a gene; V was cut back by 4 bases and J by 6 bases. Germline V lookup: CDR1 SGHTS, CDR2 YDEGEE. The CDR3 consists of 15 residues. CDR3: CASSPWTGDRDTQYF. The CDR3 DNA sequence: TGTGCCAGCAGCCCCTGGACAGGGGATCGCGATACGCAGTATTTT. Complete variable domain (other parts from reference TRBV5-8 and TRBJ2-3): EAGVTQSPTHLIKTRGQQATLRCSPISGHTSVYWYQQALGLGLQFLLWYDEGEERNRGNFPPRFSGRQFPNYSSELNVNALELEDSALYLCASSPWTGDRDTQYFGPGTRLTVL.

This clone appeared once. V and J are TRBV4-3 and TRBJ1-1, with 7 bases matching TRBD1. Germline V gene lookup returns CDR1 LGHNA and CDR2 YSLEER. The CDR3 is made up of 12 amino acids. Germline trimming cut 4 bases from V and 8 bases from J; bases unmatched to any gene: 4. In nucleotides, the CDR3 is TGCGCCAGCAGCCGGGAGACAGGGGAAGCTTTCTTT. This codes for CASSRETGEAFF.

This clone came up once. The chain recombines TRBV7-2 with TRBJ1-2; no firm D call. The germline V gene has CDR1 SGHTA and CDR2 FQGNSA. CDR3 length: 15 residues. V lost 1 base, J lost 4 bases, and 13 bases lay in between. In DNA, the CDR3 is TGTGCCAGCAGCTTAGGAGGGTCCCTAATCTATGGCTACACCTTC. Its protein is CASSLGGSLIYGYTF.

The chain has TRBV14 and TRBJ1-1; D possibly corresponds to TRBD1 (6 bases). Germline loops: CDR1 SGHDN, CDR2 FVKESK. The CDR3 extends over 13 amino acids. The V gene lost 4 bases and the J gene lost 4 bases, with 10 bases spanning the gap. CDR3: CASSLQGATEAFF. For the CDR3, the DNA is TGTGCCAGCAGCCTACAGGGTGCCACTGAAGCTTTCTTT.

Here the CDR3 reads CASSLGQYAIEPQHF. In nucleotides, the CDR3 is TGTGCCAGCAGCTTGGGACAGTACGCAATCGAACCCCAGCATTTT. The gene calls are TRBV7-9 and TRBJ1-5; 7 nucleotides agree with TRBD1. The CDR3 loop spans 15 amino acids. Looked up from germline, CDR1 is SEHNR and CDR2 is FQNEAQ (reference sequence). Trimming removed 3 bases from V and 10 bases from J; junction bases left unmatched: 12.

The V gene is TRBV2, the J gene TRBJ2-7; unclear D gene. Germline V lookup: CDR1 SNHLY, CDR2 FYNNEI. The length of the CDR3 is 13 residues. The V and J ends lost 4 bases and 3 bases respectively, with 10 bases between them. The CDR3 coding sequence is TGTGCCAGCAGTGCGACTGTCCACTACGAGCAGTACTTC. It yields the protein CASSATVHYEQYF.